Listed here are 3 T cell receptor beta chains from one sample, sequenced in a study of metastatic and nonmetastatic thyroid tumors. TCRdb re-analyzed the PCR reads through MiXCR. The data show 45,000 to 65,000 clones, with 20% seen just once and roughly 3.7% held by the top ten. Before thyroid surgery, none of the patients had received any treatment. The material sequenced was blood. These receptors all stem from a female donor with papillary thyroid cancer or a benign thyroid nodule (not recorded which). Some clones in this sample may be carry-over from other donors' samples.

This clone was seen at least ten times. The rearrangement joins TRBV3-1 to TRBJ2-4; D is uncertain. The germline CDR1 and CDR2 sequences are LGHDT and YNNKEL (reference sequence). The V end was cut by 2 bases, the J end by 0 bases, with 11 bases between. The CDR3 has 16 residues. The CDR3 region is CASSQISDLAKNIQYF. CDR3 DNA: TGTGCCAGCAGCCAAATTTCCGACCTAGCCAAAAACATTCAGTACTTC.

This clone was seen ten or more times. The chain employs TRBV27 and TRBJ1-1, with 7 bases identical to TRBD1. Germline V gene sequence: CDR1 MNHEY, CDR2 SMNVEV (reference sequence). The CDR3 runs 15 residues. Losses at the gene ends were 0 bases for V and 5 bases for J; bases not matched to a gene: 6. The CDR3 sequence is CASSLSTTGETEAFF. Written as DNA, the CDR3 is TGTGCCAGCAGTTTATCTACTACAGGGGAGACTGAAGCTTTCTTT.

In its sample, this clone was seen many times. The chain couples TRBV19 to TRBJ2-5; D not certain. The CDR3 has 11 amino acids. Germline V gene lookup returns CDR1 LNHDA and CDR2 SQIVND (reference sequence). V shed 6 bases and J shed 1 base, with 3 bases lying between them. The CDR3 is CASSVQETQYF. In DNA form, the CDR3 reads TGTGCCAGTAGCGTCCAAGAGACCCAGTACTTC.